The present entry profiles one TCR beta chain with its context. Antigen specificity is unknown. The data belong to a study of response to subunit inactivated influenza vaccine. Study results and limitations: There was a suggestion from the authors that each seasonal influenza vaccination recruits few new T cells.

MiXCR, applied by TCRdb to the RT-PCR reads, yields one record per CDR3 protein. This sample carries 450,000 to 700,000 distinct CDR3 sequences, 14% of them seen once, and the ten largest clones take roughly 11%. Germline-derived CDR1 and CDR2 are MNHEY and SVGAGI. V lost 7 bases to trimming and J lost 0 bases, with 13 bases between them. There are 16 residues in the CDR3. The sequence came from a man aged 50 to 60 who received an inactivated influenza vaccine. Material: PBMCs from blood, obtained roughly 12 days after vaccination. V is TRBV6-5 and J is TRBJ1-6, with D possibly matching TRBD1 (6 bases). DNA for the CDR3: TGTGCCAGCAATTTTTACAGGGACTCCTATAATTCACCCCTCCACTTT. This codes for CASNFYRDSYNSPLHF.